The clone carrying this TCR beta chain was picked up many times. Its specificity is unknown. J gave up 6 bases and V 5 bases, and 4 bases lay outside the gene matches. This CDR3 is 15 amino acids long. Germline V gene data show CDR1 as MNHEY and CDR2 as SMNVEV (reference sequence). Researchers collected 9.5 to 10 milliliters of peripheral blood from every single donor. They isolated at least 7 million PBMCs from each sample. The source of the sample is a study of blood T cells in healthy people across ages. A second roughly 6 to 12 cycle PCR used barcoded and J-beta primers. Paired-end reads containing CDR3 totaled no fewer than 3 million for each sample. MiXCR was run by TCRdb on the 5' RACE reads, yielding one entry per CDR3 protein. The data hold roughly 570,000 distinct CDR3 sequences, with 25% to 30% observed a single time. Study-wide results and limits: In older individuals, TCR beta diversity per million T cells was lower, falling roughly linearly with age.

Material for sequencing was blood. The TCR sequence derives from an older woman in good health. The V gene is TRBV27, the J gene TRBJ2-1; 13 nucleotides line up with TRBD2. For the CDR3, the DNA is TGTGCCAGCAGTCCCCGACTAGCGGGGGGCAATGAGCAGTTCTTC. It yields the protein CASSPRLAGGNEQFF.